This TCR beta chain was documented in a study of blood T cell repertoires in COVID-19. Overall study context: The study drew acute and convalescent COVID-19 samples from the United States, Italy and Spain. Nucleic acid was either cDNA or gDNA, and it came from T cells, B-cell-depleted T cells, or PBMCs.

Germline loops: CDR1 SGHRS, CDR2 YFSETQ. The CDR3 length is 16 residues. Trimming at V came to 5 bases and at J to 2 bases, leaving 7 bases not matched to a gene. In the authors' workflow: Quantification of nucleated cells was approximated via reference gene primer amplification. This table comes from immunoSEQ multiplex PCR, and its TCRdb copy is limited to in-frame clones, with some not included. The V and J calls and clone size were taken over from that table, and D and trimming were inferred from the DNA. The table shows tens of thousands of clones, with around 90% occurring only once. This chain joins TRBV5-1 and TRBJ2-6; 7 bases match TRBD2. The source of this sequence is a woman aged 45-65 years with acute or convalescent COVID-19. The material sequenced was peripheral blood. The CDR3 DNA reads TGCGCCAGCAGTGCAAGCGGGGCGACTGGGGCCAACGTCCTGACTTTC. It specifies CASSASGATGANVLTF. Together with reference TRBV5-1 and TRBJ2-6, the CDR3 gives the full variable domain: KAGVTQTPRYLIKTRGQQVTLSCSPISGHRSVSWYQQTPGQGLQFLFEYFSETQRNKGNFPGRFSGRQFSNSRSEMNVSTLELGDSALYLCASSASGATGANVLTFGAGSRLTVL.